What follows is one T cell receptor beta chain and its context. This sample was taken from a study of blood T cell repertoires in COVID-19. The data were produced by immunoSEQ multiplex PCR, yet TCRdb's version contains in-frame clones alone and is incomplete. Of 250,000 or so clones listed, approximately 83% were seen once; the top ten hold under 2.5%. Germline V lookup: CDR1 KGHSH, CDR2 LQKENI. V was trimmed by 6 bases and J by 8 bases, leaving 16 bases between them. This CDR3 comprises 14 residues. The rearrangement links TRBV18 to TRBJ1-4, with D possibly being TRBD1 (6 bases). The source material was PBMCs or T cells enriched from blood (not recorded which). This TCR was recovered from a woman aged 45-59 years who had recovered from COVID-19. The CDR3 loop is CASSPDSLREKLFF. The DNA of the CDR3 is TGTGCCAGCTCTCCGGACAGTCTGAGGGAAAAACTGTTTTTT.